What follows are 23 T cell receptor beta chains derived from one specimen sequenced in a study of OX40 agonist ivuxolimab in advanced cancers. The assay was immunoSEQ multiplex PCR, and TCRdb's table has in-frame clones only and misses some. Here the sample spans approximately 64,000 clones, 88% being singletons. Sequenced material: CD4+ or CD8+ T cells sorted from blood, taken in a trial of the OX40 agonist ivuxolimab. The source of these receptors is an adult with an advanced solid tumor such as melanoma, head and neck, liver or kidney cancer.

This clone was picked up a small number of times. CDR3: CASSQGYYEQYF. DNA of the CDR3: TGTGCCAGCAGCCAGGGTTACTACGAGCAGTACTTC. The V gene is TRBV16, the J gene TRBJ2-7; D is unresolved. Trimming stripped 3 bases from V and 3 bases from J, with 6 bases between. Germline assignment: CDR1 KGHSY and CDR2 FQNENV. The CDR3 runs 12 residues.

This rearrangement joins TRBV6-5 to TRBJ2-2; D is undetermined. Germline CDR1 reads MNHEY; CDR2 reads SVGAGI. The CDR3 consists of 14 residues. Trimming shortened V by 7 bases and J by 0 bases, and 9 bases separated the two germline ends. For the CDR3, the DNA is TGTGCCAGCATCGGTAGATCGAACACCGGGGAGCTGTTTTTT. It is translated as CASIGRSNTGELFF.

This clone has just one count. The chain employs TRBV5-5 and TRBJ2-7; D not certain. The CDR3 has 16 residues. CDR1 is SGHKS, CDR2 YYEKEE, per germline (reference sequence). V was cut by 0 bases and J by 2 bases, with 15 bases left in between. CDR3 sequence: CASSLDRAGWTYEQYF. CDR3 sequence (DNA): TGTGCCAGCAGCTTGGATCGGGCAGGTTGGACCTACGAGCAGTACTTC. Full variable domain (outside the CDR3, taken from reference TRBV5-5 and TRBJ2-7): DAGVTQSPTHLIKTRGQQVTLRCSPISGHKSVSWYQQVLGQGPQFIFQYYEKEERGRGNFPDRFSARQFPNYSSELNVNALLLGDSALYLCASSLDRAGWTYEQYFGPGTRLTVT.

This clone was counted once. The chain has TRBV6-1 and TRBJ1-2; D is undetermined. The CDR3 sequence is 13 residues long. Germline V gives CDR1 MNHNS, CDR2 SASEGT. Trimming cost V 6 bases and J 8 bases, with 16 bases left between them. CDR3 loop: CASSTGDTRGYTF. The CDR3 DNA is TGTGCCAGCAGCACCGGGGATACCCGGGGCTACACCTTC.

This clone is medium-sized by share. The chain uses TRBV4-1 and TRBJ2-7; 8 bases agree with TRBD1. V shed 0 bases, J shed 4 bases, and the junction held 8 bases outside the gene matches. CDR1 and CDR2 from the germline V gene are MGHRA and YSYEKL. The CDR3 loop spans 16 amino acids. The CDR3 coding sequence is TGCGCCAGCAGCCAAGACCGAGGGACAGGCCAGTACGAGCAGTACTTC. Translating gives CASSQDRGTGQYEQYF.

V usage is TRBV27 and J usage is TRBJ2-7, with 9 bases fitting TRBD2. The V segment lost 3 bases and the J segment 4 bases; nucleotides outside the gene matches: 10. CDR3 size: 16 residues. Germline V gene sequence: CDR1 MNHEY, CDR2 SMNVEV (reference sequence). CDR3: CASSFRSAGGPYEQYF. The CDR3 DNA follows: TGTGCCAGCAGTTTTCGCTCTGCGGGAGGGCCATACGAGCAGTACTTC.

The chain combines TRBV7-6 with TRBJ1-4; D remains unclear. The CDR3 contains 17 residues. Germline V gene sequence: CDR1 SGHVS, CDR2 FNYEAQ. V was trimmed by 2 bases and J by 5 bases, leaving 18 bases between them. For the CDR3, the DNA is TGTGCCAGCAGCTTACGGTCGGCGGGGAACCTCAATGAAAAACTGTTTTTT. The encoded protein is CASSLRSAGNLNEKLFF.

This clone was counted once. This chain connects TRBV6-9 to TRBJ1-5; D perhaps matches TRBD1 (6 bases). CDR1 MNHGY and CDR2 SVAAGI come from the germline V gene. The length of the CDR3 is 11 residues. This CDR3 is CATGINQPQHF. CDR3 nucleotides: TGTGCAACAGGGATCAATCAGCCCCAGCATTTT.

This chain uses TRBV2 with TRBJ2-1; 8 bases align to TRBD2. Looked up from germline, CDR1 is SNHLY and CDR2 is FYNNEI. The CDR3 is made up of 15 amino acids. V lost 8 bases to trimming and J lost 0 bases; unmatched junction nucleotides: 6. The CDR3 coding sequence is TGTGCCAGCTCCCGACTAGCGAGCTCCTACAATGAGCAGTTCTTC. Amino acids: CASSRLASSYNEQFF.

V and J are TRBV15 and TRBJ1-2, with D possibly matching TRBD1 (6 bases). From germline, CDR1 is LNHNV and CDR2 YYDKDF (reference sequence). The CDR3 covers 14 residues. V was shortened by 3 bases and J by 4 bases, with 12 bases between the two germline ends. Written as DNA, the CDR3 is TGTGCCACCAGCAGGGGACAACAACTCTATGGCTACACCTTC. Its translation is CATSRGQQLYGYTF.

This chain joins TRBV6-5 and TRBJ2-7; 7 nucleotides line up with TRBD2. CDR3 length: 13 amino acids. The junction had 4 bases not matched to a gene; V was cut back by 8 bases and J by 0 bases. The germline gives CDR1 MNHEY, CDR2 SVGAGI. The CDR3, as DNA: TGTGCCAGCGGACTAGAGGGCTCCTACGAGCAGTACTTC. As protein: CASGLEGSYEQYF.

This clone was observed once. This chain joins TRBV5-6 and TRBJ2-7, with unresolved D. The CDR3 loop spans 11 amino acids. With 0 bases removed from V and 5 bases from J, the gap between germline ends came to 3 bases. The V gene's germline CDR1 is SGHDT and CDR2 YYEEEE. The DNA of the CDR3 is TGTGCCAGCAGCTTGGCAGACGAGCAGTACTTC. It translates to CASSLADEQYF.

This clone was seen only once. This chain uses TRBV12-5 with TRBJ2-1; possible D gene TRBD2, 5 bases. The CDR3 has 12 amino acids. Germline CDR1 is LGHNT and CDR2 is FRNRAP. With 4 bases removed from V and 8 bases from J, the gap between germline ends came to 9 bases. The CDR3: CASGSVGDEQFF. The CDR3 nucleotides read TGTGCTAGTGGTTCAGTCGGGGATGAGCAGTTCTTC.

The chain recombines TRBV30 with TRBJ2-2; 9 bases align to TRBD2. CDR1 is GTSNPN and CDR2 is SVGIG in the germline V gene (reference sequence). The CDR3 extends over 13 amino acids. Trimming took 8 bases from V and 4 from J; bases not matched to a gene: 5. CDR3 sequence reads: CALSGSSTGELFF. For the CDR3, the DNA is TGTGCCCTTAGCGGGAGTTCCACCGGGGAGCTGTTTTTT. The full variable domain, with the rest looked up from reference TRBV30 and TRBJ2-2, is SQTIHQWPATLVQPVGSPLSLECTVEGTSNPNLYWYRQAAGRGLQLLFYSVGIGQISSEVPQNLSASRPQDRQFILSSKKLLLSDSGFYLCALSGSSTGELFFGEGSRLTVL.

This chain joins TRBV9 and TRBJ2-3; D is unclear. The V gene lost 0 bases and the J gene lost 2 bases, with 7 bases spanning the gap. The CDR3 extends over 14 amino acids. The germline V gene encodes CDR1 SGDLS and CDR2 YYNGEE. Here the CDR3 DNA reads TGTGCCAGCAGCGTAGATGCATTCACAGATACGCAGTATTTT. It is translated as CASSVDAFTDTQYF.

The chain couples TRBV5-1 to TRBJ2-2, with a weak D call TRBD1 (6 bases). The germline V and J ends were trimmed by 0 bases and 6 bases, with 12 bases remaining between them. In germline, CDR1 is SGHRS, CDR2 YFSETQ. The length of the CDR3 is 15 residues. The chain's CDR3 is CASSLDRVVSGELFF. The DNA for the CDR3 is TGCGCCAGCAGCTTGGACAGGGTTGTTTCCGGGGAGCTGTTTTTT.

The J gene is TRBJ2-1, the V gene TRBV7-9; no firm D call. The CDR3 has 12 residues. From germline, CDR1 is SEHNR and CDR2 FQNEAQ (reference sequence). Trimming stripped 3 bases from V and 12 bases from J, with 12 bases between. The CDR3 DNA follows: TGTGCCAGCAGCTTGGATATAAGATCGCAGTTCTTC. Its translation is CASSLDIRSQFF.

The J gene is TRBJ2-3, the V gene TRBV18; no firm D call. CDR3 size: 16 residues. Trimming took off 3 bases at V and 0 bases at J, with 13 bases between the two ends. Germline V gives CDR1 KGHSH, CDR2 LQKENI. The CDR3, as DNA: TGTGCCAGCTCACCCATGCAGATCTCGAGCACAGATACGCAGTATTTT. Translated: CASSPMQISSTDTQYF.

The chain has TRBV10-3 and TRBJ1-4, with TRBD1 as a possible D gene (6 bases). Germline assignment: CDR1 ENHRY and CDR2 SYGVKD. CDR3 size: 15 residues. The V end lost 10 bases, the J end lost 7 bases, and 22 bases lay between the germline ends. The CDR3: CASRPGGRGGEKLFF. CDR3 DNA: TGTGCCAGCAGGCCGGGGGGGCGCGGTGGTGAAAAACTGTTTTTT.

The chain recombines TRBV5-1 with TRBJ1-2; 9 bases are a match to TRBD1. Germline V gives CDR1 SGHRS, CDR2 YFSETQ. The V segment lost 3 bases and the J segment 5 bases; nucleotides outside the gene matches: 8. The CDR3 extends over 15 amino acids. CDR3 residues: CASSSGGTGSYGYTF. The DNA for the CDR3 is TGCGCCAGCAGCTCGGGCGGGACAGGGTCATATGGCTACACCTTC. The full variable domain, rest sourced from reference TRBV5-1 and TRBJ1-2, is KAGVTQTPRYLIKTRGQQVTLSCSPISGHRSVSWYQQTPGQGLQFLFEYFSETQRNKGNFPGRFSGRQFSNSRSEMNVSTLELGDSALYLCASSSGGTGSYGYTFGSGTRLTVV.

This clone was seen only once. The V call is TRBV30, the J call TRBJ1-2; 7 nucleotides align to TRBD1. CDR3 size: 13 residues. J was trimmed by 4 bases and V by 2 bases; bases with no gene match: 4. Per the germline V gene, CDR1 is GTSNPN and CDR2 is SVGIG (reference sequence). The CDR3 DNA follows: TGTGCCTGGAGTAGGGGACAGCCCTATGGCTACACCTTC. This sequence encodes CAWSRGQPYGYTF.

The chain couples TRBV4-1 to TRBJ1-1, with no clear D. Germline-derived CDR1 and CDR2 are MGHRA and YSYEKL. This CDR3 is built from 15 residues. Trimming cost V 1 base and J 3 bases, with 12 bases left between them. CDR3 sequence reads: CASSQASYVYTEAFF. In nucleotides, the CDR3 is TGCGCCAGCAGCCAAGCTTCTTATGTGTACACTGAAGCTTTCTTT.

This sequence joins TRBV19 and TRBJ1-1, with 7 bases lining up with TRBD1. The germline V gene encodes CDR1 LNHDA and CDR2 SQIVND (reference sequence). The length of the CDR3 is 12 residues. J gave up 8 bases and V 6 bases, and 6 bases lay outside the gene matches. The CDR3 bases are TGTGCCAGTAGCTTCCGGGACAGCGAAGCTTTCTTT. Its translation is CASSFRDSEAFF.